These T cell receptor beta chains were read from a single sample in a study of blood T cell repertoires in COVID-19. TCRdb's copy holds only in-frame clones and misses some; the assay was immunoSEQ multiplex PCR. The profile covers roughly 400,000 clones, with approximately 85% appearing a single time and roughly 2% taken by the ten largest. The source material was PBMCs or T cells enriched from blood (not recorded which). Receptors were obtained from a woman in her thirties or forties with acute COVID-19. CDR3s include the opening cysteine and the closing phenylalanine or tryptophan. A D gene is named only where the DNA matches it firmly. Clone size is shown for a subset of rows, as once, few, many or a class of expanded clone.

j_gene: TRBJ1-1
v_gene: TRBV30
abundance: once
d_gene: NA
CDR3nt: TGTGCCTGGAGCGCGGCCAACTTAGCTTTCTTT
CDR3aa: CAWSAANLAFF

j_gene: TRBJ2-5
v_gene: TRBV24-1
abundance: NA
d_gene: TRBD1
CDR3nt: TGTGCCACCAGTGATTCGGACAGGGGGGGGACCCAGTACTTC
CDR3aa: CATSDSDRGGTQYF

j_gene: TRBJ2-7
v_gene: TRBV30
abundance: NA
d_gene: NA
CDR3nt: TGTGCCTGGAGTGTACAACAGGCTGGTAGGTACGAGCAGTACTTC
CDR3aa: CAWSVQQAGRYEQYF

j_gene: TRBJ1-2
v_gene: TRBV12-3/TRBV12-4
abundance: NA
d_gene: NA
CDR3nt: TGTGCCAGCAGGTCCAACAATAACTATGGCTACACCTTC
CDR3aa: CASRSNNNYGYTF

j_gene: TRBJ1-5
v_gene: TRBV19
abundance: NA
d_gene: TRBD1
CDR3nt: TGTGCCACGGGCGGGACAGGAAATCAGCCCCAGCATTTT
CDR3aa: CATGGTGNQPQHF

j_gene: TRBJ1-2
v_gene: TRBV12-3/TRBV12-4
abundance: NA
d_gene: NA
CDR3nt: TGTGCCAGCAGTTTCAGTAACTATGGCTACACCTTC
CDR3aa: CASSFSNYGYTF

j_gene: TRBJ1-1
v_gene: TRBV9
abundance: once
d_gene: TRBD1
CDR3nt: TGTGCCAGCAGCGTAGGAGTAGGGACAGGGGGTTTCACTGAAGCTTTCTTT
CDR3aa: CASSVGVGTGGFTEAFF

j_gene: TRBJ2-1
v_gene: TRBV5-4
abundance: NA
d_gene: TRBD1
CDR3nt: TGTGCCAGCAGCTTAGGGACAGGGTCGTACAATGAGCAGTTCTTC
CDR3aa: CASSLGTGSYNEQFF

j_gene: TRBJ1-2
v_gene: TRBV6-5
abundance: NA
d_gene: NA
CDR3nt: TGTGCCAGCAGTTCTATGAGGGGCTACACCTTC
CDR3aa: CASSSMRGYTF

j_gene: TRBJ2-7
v_gene: TRBV19
abundance: NA
d_gene: TRBD1
CDR3nt: TGTGCCAGTAGTTCCTACGAAGGGACAGGGGACTACGAGCAGTACTTC
CDR3aa: CASSSYEGTGDYEQYF

j_gene: TRBJ2-2
v_gene: TRBV18
abundance: NA
d_gene: NA
CDR3nt: TGTGCCAGCTCACCAAACAGGGTGGCGAACACCGGGGAGCTGTTTTTT
CDR3aa: CASSPNRVANTGELFF

j_gene: TRBJ2-1
v_gene: TRBV5-6
abundance: NA
d_gene: TRBD2
CDR3nt: TGTGCCAGCAGCTCCGGACTAGCGGGGGGCTCCTACAATGAGCAGTTCTTC
CDR3aa: CASSSGLAGGSYNEQFF

j_gene: TRBJ2-7
v_gene: TRBV5-6
abundance: NA
d_gene: TRBD2
CDR3nt: TGTGCCAGCAGCCCTGGGGTCGGCCGGGGGGACTGGTCCTACGAGCAGTACTTC
CDR3aa: CASSPGVGRGDWSYEQYF

j_gene: TRBJ1-5
v_gene: TRBV3-1/TRBV3-2
abundance: NA
d_gene: NA
CDR3nt: TGTGCCAGCAGCCATATTAGTAGCAATCAGCCCCAGCATTTT
CDR3aa: CASSHISSNQPQHF

j_gene: TRBJ2-3
v_gene: TRBV9
abundance: once
d_gene: NA
CDR3nt: TGTGCCAGCAGCGTAGGTGTAAGAGGGAATACGCAGTATTTT
CDR3aa: CASSVGVRGNTQYF

j_gene: TRBJ1-3
v_gene: TRBV24-1
abundance: NA
d_gene: TRBD1
CDR3nt: TGTGCCACGGAGAGCGACAGGGCGGGGGGAAACACCATATATTTT
CDR3aa: CATESDRAGGNTIYF

j_gene: TRBJ1-3
v_gene: TRBV9
abundance: NA
d_gene: TRBD1
CDR3nt: TGTGCCAGCAGCGTAGCTACAGGGGCCCCCGGAAACACCATATATTTT
CDR3aa: CASSVATGAPGNTIYF

j_gene: TRBJ1-1
v_gene: TRBV10-3
abundance: NA
d_gene: TRBD1
CDR3nt: TGTGCCATCAGTCCGGGACAGGGGGCTGAAGCTTTCTTT
CDR3aa: CAISPGQGAEAFF

j_gene: TRBJ1-2
v_gene: TRBV6-6
abundance: few
d_gene: TRBD1
CDR3nt: TGTGCCAGCACCATCGGACAGGGGGCGCGGGATGGCTACACCTTC
CDR3aa: CASTIGQGARDGYTF

j_gene: TRBJ1-3
v_gene: TRBV5-1
abundance: NA
d_gene: NA
CDR3nt: TGCGCCAGCAGCTTGGGGCAGGGGATCGGAAACACCATATATTTT
CDR3aa: CASSLGQGIGNTIYF

j_gene: TRBJ2-5
v_gene: TRBV9
abundance: NA
d_gene: NA
CDR3nt: TGTGCCAGCAGCCCGGGTACAGGGCTTGCAGAGACCCAGTACTTC
CDR3aa: CASSPGTGLAETQYF

j_gene: TRBJ2-7
v_gene: TRBV2
abundance: NA
d_gene: NA
CDR3nt: TGTGCCAGCAGCCAGGGGCAAACCTACGAGCAGTACTTC
CDR3aa: CASSQGQTYEQYF

j_gene: TRBJ2-5
v_gene: TRBV29-1
abundance: NA
d_gene: NA
CDR3nt: TGCAGCGTTGCCGCGTCAGGGGCCCGTGAGACCCAGTACTTC
CDR3aa: CSVAASGARETQYF

j_gene: TRBJ2-3
v_gene: TRBV3-1/TRBV3-2
abundance: NA
d_gene: NA
CDR3nt: TGTGCCAGCAGCCAATTCAGAGATACGCAGTATTTT
CDR3aa: CASSQFRDTQYF

j_gene: TRBJ2-7
v_gene: TRBV5-1
abundance: NA
d_gene: TRBD1
CDR3nt: TGCGCCAGCAGCTTGGAAGGGACAGGACCCTACGAGCAGTACTTC
CDR3aa: CASSLEGTGPYEQYF

j_gene: TRBJ2-3
v_gene: TRBV19
abundance: NA
d_gene: TRBD2
CDR3nt: TGTGCCAGTAGTAACCTACGCACCGGGACTAGCGGGGGGGCGGGAGATACGCAGTATTTT
CDR3aa: CASSNLRTGTSGGAGDTQYF

j_gene: TRBJ1-2
v_gene: TRBV6-6
abundance: NA
d_gene: NA
CDR3nt: TGTGCCAGCAGGGTGGGATTGGACAGCTATGGCTACACCTTC
CDR3aa: CASRVGLDSYGYTF

j_gene: TRBJ1-5
v_gene: TRBV7-2
abundance: NA
d_gene: NA
CDR3nt: TGTGCCAGCGCTCTGGGGCCCGGGAGCAATCAGCCCCAGCATTTT
CDR3aa: CASALGPGSNQPQHF

j_gene: TRBJ1-2
v_gene: TRBV30
abundance: NA
d_gene: NA
CDR3nt: TGTGCCTGGAGTGTACCAGGGGTCGGCTATGGCTACACCTTC
CDR3aa: CAWSVPGVGYGYTF

j_gene: TRBJ2-7
v_gene: TRBV14
abundance: NA
d_gene: NA
CDR3nt: TGTGCCAGCAGCCCGGGGTACATCGAGCAGTACTTC
CDR3aa: CASSPGYIEQYF

j_gene: TRBJ1-2
v_gene: TRBV9
abundance: NA
d_gene: TRBD1
CDR3nt: TGTGCCAGCAGCACCCGGACAGGGGTATCCTATGGCTACACCTTC
CDR3aa: CASSTRTGVSYGYTF

j_gene: TRBJ1-2
v_gene: TRBV21-1
abundance: NA
d_gene: NA
CDR3nt: TGTGCCAGCAGCAAAGCCAAACCTATCCCTTATGGCTACACCTTC
CDR3aa: CASSKAKPIPYGYTF

j_gene: TRBJ1-6
v_gene: TRBV20-1
abundance: NA
d_gene: NA
CDR3nt: TGCAGTGCTAGTCGGGCAGGGTACTCACCCCTCCACTTT
CDR3aa: CSASRAGYSPLHF

j_gene: TRBJ2-7
v_gene: TRBV5-1
abundance: NA
d_gene: NA
CDR3nt: TGCGCCAGCAGCTTGGCAGCAGGTTACGAGCAGTACTTC
CDR3aa: CASSLAAGYEQYF

j_gene: TRBJ1-5
v_gene: TRBV6-5
abundance: once
d_gene: NA
CDR3nt: TGTGCCAGCAGTTTCGACAGGTACAATCAGCCCCAGCATTTT
CDR3aa: CASSFDRYNQPQHF

j_gene: TRBJ2-7
v_gene: TRBV4-1
abundance: NA
d_gene: NA
CDR3nt: TGCGCCAGCAGCCTAGCCGGCTCCTACGAGCAGTACTTC
CDR3aa: CASSLAGSYEQYF

j_gene: TRBJ1-5
v_gene: TRBV4-1
abundance: NA
d_gene: TRBD1
CDR3nt: TGCGCCAGCAGCCAAGCAATCTTGCAGGGGGCTGCGGTGAGTCAGCCCCAGCATTTT
CDR3aa: CASSQAILQGAAVSQPQHF

j_gene: TRBJ1-2
v_gene: TRBV2
abundance: NA
d_gene: NA
CDR3nt: TGTGCCAGCAGTGACCGGCCGACTAAAAATAACTATGGCTACACCTTC
CDR3aa: CASSDRPTKNNYGYTF

j_gene: TRBJ1-3
v_gene: TRBV12-5
abundance: NA
d_gene: NA
CDR3nt: TGTGCTAGTGGAATCAAACGGGACACCTCTGGAAACACCATATATTTT
CDR3aa: CASGIKRDTSGNTIYF

j_gene: TRBJ1-4
v_gene: TRBV5-1
abundance: NA
d_gene: NA
CDR3nt: TGCGCCAGCAGCTTGGGGCAGGGGTACGAAAAACTGTTTTTT
CDR3aa: CASSLGQGYEKLFF

j_gene: TRBJ1-6
v_gene: TRBV19
abundance: NA
d_gene: TRBD1
CDR3nt: TGTGCCAGTGGACAACCGGGACAGGGCCGAATCCACTTT
CDR3aa: CASGQPGQGRIHF

j_gene: TRBJ2-5
v_gene: TRBV5-1
abundance: NA
d_gene: TRBD1
CDR3nt: TGCGCCAGCAGCCAAGGGACAGGGACACGAGGAGAGACCCAGTACTTC
CDR3aa: CASSQGTGTRGETQYF

j_gene: TRBJ1-1
v_gene: TRBV30
abundance: NA
d_gene: NA
CDR3nt: TGTGCCGGGGGTGACAGTGACGACACTGAAGCTTTCTTT
CDR3aa: CAGGDSDDTEAFF

j_gene: TRBJ1-1
v_gene: TRBV5-4
abundance: NA
d_gene: NA
CDR3nt: TGTGCCAGCAGTTTTGACAGGTCGAACACTGAAGCTTTCTTT
CDR3aa: CASSFDRSNTEAFF

j_gene: TRBJ2-3
v_gene: TRBV9
abundance: NA
d_gene: NA
CDR3nt: TGTGCCAGCAGCCTACGGGACTCCACAGATACGCAGTATTTT
CDR3aa: CASSLRDSTDTQYF

j_gene: TRBJ1-5
v_gene: TRBV5-1
abundance: NA
d_gene: NA
CDR3nt: TGCGCCAGCAGCTTGGATCAGGGTGCGGACCAGCCCCAGCATTTT
CDR3aa: CASSLDQGADQPQHF

j_gene: TRBJ1-2
v_gene: TRBV9
abundance: NA
d_gene: NA
CDR3nt: TGTGCCAGCAGCGCCGCGGGGGCTGGGTATGGCTACACCTTC
CDR3aa: CASSAAGAGYGYTF

j_gene: TRBJ1-2
v_gene: TRBV23-1
abundance: once
d_gene: NA
CDR3nt: TGCGCCAGCAGTCAATCCAGGACAGCCGCTAACTATGGCTACACCTTC
CDR3aa: CASSQSRTAANYGYTF

j_gene: TRBJ1-5
v_gene: TRBV5-5
abundance: NA
d_gene: NA
CDR3nt: TGTGCCAGCAGACCCGAGGGGGGGGGATCCCAGCCCCAGCATTTT
CDR3aa: CASRPEGGGSQPQHF

j_gene: TRBJ1-2
v_gene: TRBV29-1
abundance: NA
d_gene: NA
CDR3nt: TGCAGCGTTGAGGACCTCGGGAGCTACACCTTC
CDR3aa: CSVEDLGSYTF

j_gene: TRBJ1-2
v_gene: TRBV5-4
abundance: NA
d_gene: NA
CDR3nt: TGTGCCAGCAGCTTGGGCGGGGGTTATGGCTACACCTTC
CDR3aa: CASSLGGGYGYTF

j_gene: TRBJ1-5
v_gene: TRBV21-1
abundance: NA
d_gene: NA
CDR3nt: TGTGCCAGCAGCAGAGGAAAGCCCCAGCATTTT
CDR3aa: CASSRGKPQHF

j_gene: TRBJ1-2
v_gene: TRBV19
abundance: NA
d_gene: TRBD1
CDR3nt: TGTGCCAGTAGTATAGCCGCAGGGACAGGGGCGGTCTATGGCTACACCTTC
CDR3aa: CASSIAAGTGAVYGYTF

j_gene: TRBJ2-7
v_gene: TRBV7-9
abundance: once
d_gene: NA
CDR3nt: TGTGCCAGCAGCTTCGGGGGGCACTCCTACGAGCAGTACTTC
CDR3aa: CASSFGGHSYEQYF

j_gene: TRBJ1-1
v_gene: TRBV3-1/TRBV3-2
abundance: NA
d_gene: NA
CDR3nt: TGTGCCAGCAGCCAAGCGGAGGGGCTCGGCACTGAAGCTTTCTTT
CDR3aa: CASSQAEGLGTEAFF

j_gene: TRBJ1-2
v_gene: TRBV24-1
abundance: once
d_gene: NA
CDR3nt: TGTGCGCCCAGGGCGGGGAACTATGGCTACACCTTC
CDR3aa: CAPRAGNYGYTF

j_gene: TRBJ1-2
v_gene: TRBV5-6
abundance: NA
d_gene: NA
CDR3nt: TGTGCCAGCAGCTTGGGACACGGTGGCTACACCTTC
CDR3aa: CASSLGHGGYTF

j_gene: TRBJ1-1
v_gene: TRBV6-5
abundance: NA
d_gene: TRBD1
CDR3nt: TGTGCCAGCCGGGACAGGGGGCTGAGCACTGAAGCTTTCTTT
CDR3aa: CASRDRGLSTEAFF